The sequence of this T cell receptor (beta chain) was determined in a study of control samples from healthy donors and cancer patients. This clone was detected a few times. Deletions cut 1 base from V and 5 bases from J, with 20 bases between. Germline V gives CDR1 SGHTA, CDR2 FQGNSA. The CDR3 is made up of 17 amino acids. Produced via immunoSEQ multiplex PCR; TCRdb's table is partial and in-frame only. The repertoire includes approximately 90,000 clones, around 84% of them detected once, and 38% sits in the top ten. The sequenced sample was PBMCs. The receptor was isolated from a man aged 70 or older with lung cancer. V gene TRBV7-2 combines with J gene TRBJ2-5; D may be TRBD1 (6 bases). The CDR3 protein is CASSLEGRTAFLETQYF. CDR3 nucleotides: TGTGCCAGCAGCTTAGAGGGTCGGACAGCCTTTTTGGAGACCCAGTACTTC. The entire variable domain, with the rest obtained from reference TRBV7-2 and TRBJ2-5, is as follows: GAGVSQSPSNKVTEKGKDVELRCDPISGHTALYWYRQSLGQGLEFLIYFQGNSAPDKSGLPSDRFSAERTGGSVSTLTIQRTQQEDSAVYLCASSLEGRTAFLETQYFGPGTRLLVL.